This TCR beta chain was sequenced in a study of cytomegalovirus exposure and HLA in healthy donors (dated by TCRdb to the late 2010s). General notes on the study: In an earlier analysis of 587 of the donors, 276 Gb of sequence data and just under 120 million unique TCR beta sequences from about 190 million T cells were reported. The study used immunosequencing to profile the T cell repertoires of several hundred subjects and linked those repertoires to cytomegalovirus serostatus. Every repertoire in the discovery cohort had been generated on one and the same sequencing platform. An earlier analysis of approximately 580 of the donors used high-throughput TCR beta sequencing to judge whether each TCR beta V gene segment behaved as functional or pseudogenic. The aim of the study was to test whether cataloging public T cell receptors could identify signatures of past pathogen exposure. The genetic ancestry cluster associated with self-reported Caucasian donors included roughly four fifths of the roughly 360 genotyped donors. A later analysis re-analyzed previously published TCR beta repertoires from roughly 690 donors and added high-resolution HLA genotyping to study TCR occurrence patterns. The number of donors typed differed by locus, with about 629-630 for A, B, C, DRB1 and DQB1, 522 for DQA1, 606 for DPA1, and over 400 for DPB1. Donor age, sex, ethnicity and CMV serostatus were compiled alongside the repertoire data. Among about 410 genotyped donors of the cohort, an average of approximately 200,000 unique TCR beta nucleotide sequences was sequenced per donor, of which about 18% were non-productive. Roughly 300 gigabases of sequencing data and 70 million to 100 million unique TCR sequences were included in an early release covering 550 to 800 HLA-typed donors. In the later analysis, no new phenotypic data were used to find candidate immune exposures; instead, reliance was placed on TCR beta sequences and their occurrence across donors. Both class I and class II loci were covered by HLA typing, at four-digit resolution. High-throughput TCR immunosequencing, statistical association of individual TCRs with disease status, and machine learning were combined to predict cytomegalovirus infection status. A few DR-DQ haplotypes were treated as single units for association and clustering because of strong linkage in the cohort. A later genetic analysis used genome-wide SNP genotypes for about 55% of the 666 donors, treating that subset as a discovery cohort. Besides the first cohort of around 670 subjects, a separate validation cohort made up of 120 or so different subjects was used. Results and caveats for the whole study, not just this receptor: In a later analysis, HLA-associated TCR beta chains showed more clonal expansion and lower generation probabilities than non-associated chains that were equally common. A later analysis reported that several top co-occurrence clusters appeared linked to parvovirus B19, influenza, CMV and Epstein-Barr virus. When HLA alleles, especially DR and DQ, strongly co-occurred, TCR associations were difficult to assign to individual alleles. At a false discovery rate of 0.05, a later analysis linked 16,951 TCR beta sequences to specific HLA alleles. The sequencing pipeline was judged likely to have produced a cluster of highly shared sequence variants as a technical artifact. Because HLA typing was unavailable for some donors at each locus, only the typed subset was used in association tests. In this cohort, only TCR beta chains were sequenced, and detectable features were limited by the absence of alpha or paired-chain data. The classifier was reported to diagnose cytomegalovirus status with high specificity and sensitivity in both the original cohort and the validation cohort. A further reported finding was that TCR beta sequences accurately predicted the HLA-A and HLA-B alleles for most subjects in the first cohort. It was suggested by the authors that the approach could potentially be generalized to other disease states and immunological phenotypes. In a later genetic analysis, a missense DCLRE1C variant was associated with V-gene and J-gene trimming of TCR beta chains, and the association was replicated in an independent cohort. A few of the identified cytomegalovirus-associated TCR beta chains were confirmed in vitro to be specific for cytomegalovirus antigens. Sequencing depth was assumed to be roughly uniform across donors in the presence/absence analyses, though that assumption may not hold. While some public TCRs were present in many individuals, most TCR sequences turned up only very rarely across donors. Correlated functional status among segregating V segments might reflect linkage disequilibrium, but an unknown experimental factor could not be ruled out. Because the 87-base-pair reads could not distinguish some IMGT-functional V segments, including TRBV6-2 and TRBV6-3, those segments were excluded. Compared with the roughly 670-donor mean, donors in an Asian-associated ancestry cluster had fewer N-insertions in productive TCRs, according to a later genetic analysis. Broadly in line with IMGT annotations, most TCR beta V segments showed up in productive rearrangements about 87% or about 30% of the time in an earlier analysis of several hundred of the donors. According to a later analysis, most CMV-associated TCR beta chains appeared to be HLA-restricted, and the HLA associations seemed to be driven largely by CMV exposure. The only immune exposure information available for the cohort was CMV serostatus. In a later analysis, TCR association rates were found to vary across HLA loci, with the most associated TCRs seen for DRB1 alleles and the fewest for HLA-C alleles. Because counts were too low, 15 to 20 rarely observed V segments, including chromosome 9 orphons, were left out of the earlier analysis of several hundred of the donors. The study listed 150 to 200 TCR beta chains as associated with cytomegalovirus.

Worth noting for this clone: Its antigen specificity is not known. Base-call qualities are not available, and no considerably larger clone is one nucleotide away.

The cohort was made up of 500 to 850 healthy bone marrow donors. At the time of sampling, every cohort member was nominally healthy, though immune exposures that went unrecorded were likely present. The donor tested CMV seronegative and was one of the 352 seronegative cohort members. A peripheral blood sample was provided by each donor, and peripheral blood mononuclear cells were used for TCR beta sequencing. Genomic DNA extraction from the blood cell samples was performed with the Qiagen DNeasy Blood Extraction Kit. Libraries came from the immunoSEQ multiplex PCR assay. The multiplex PCR relied on a mix of 60 forward primers for TCR Vbeta segments and 13 reverse primers for TCR Jbeta segments. The CDR3 region of rearranged TCR beta genes was amplified from genomic DNA with a multiplex PCR assay. The Illumina HiSeq System was used to sequence the amplified TCR beta libraries as 87-base-pair reads. The paper's processing steps were these. A later analysis tallied tens of millions of unique TCR beta chains across the roughly 610 repertoires, and about 10 million of those chains were shared by two or more donors. Raw reads were error-corrected and collapsed into unique sequences with a nearest-neighbor algorithm that merged closely related sequences to remove PCR and sequencing errors. To assign V, D and J gene segments, CDR3 sequences were aligned to IMGT reference sequences. For a sequence to be retained, at least a six-nucleotide match to both a V gene segment and a J gene segment was required. A rearrangement was called productive if the CDR3 had no stop codons and remained in frame with V and J, and every other rearrangement was called non-productive. CDR3 was defined according to IMGT convention as the region running from the second conserved V-encoded cysteine to the conserved J-encoded phenylalanine. The earlier analysis of about 560 of the donors excluded any sequence lacking an unambiguous match to a single V gene segment. An earlier analysis of almost 600 of the donors classified V segments as functional when productive rearrangements were above 56.7% and as segregating when the standard deviation between donors was above 5%. A statistical classification framework was built for diagnosing cytomegalovirus status from the catalog of TCR beta chain sequences. In a later analysis, V and J genes were assigned by comparing TCR nucleotide sequences against IMGT/GENE-DB human TR gene sequences. In a later analysis, CDR3 sequences and most-parsimonious VDJ recombination scenarios were assigned using the TCRdist pipeline. In a later analysis, each TCR beta chain was defined by its CDR3 amino acid sequence together with its V-gene family, and reads without a unique V-gene family were excluded. A later analysis removed 500 to 650 highly shared, low-generation-probability nucleotide sequences to deal with suspected cross-contamination and a sequencing artifact. In a later analysis, a clonal expansion index was calculated for each public chain from normalized within-repertoire ranks of inferred template counts. A later analysis computed generation probabilities with a VDJ recombination model fitted to out-of-frame rearrangements, and checked the results against IGoR. A later analysis scored TCR-TCR, TCR-HLA and TCR-CMV co-occurrence with hypergeometric tests, applying a repertoire-size bias correction to TCR pairs. A later analysis estimated false discovery rates by permuting HLA or CMV assignments 20 times. In a later analysis, co-occurring TCRs were grouped with DBSCAN, and TCRdist sequence similarity was added when clustering was performed within HLA-allele-positive subsets. Co-occurrence clustering excluded repertoires with fewer than 30,000 or more than 120,000 public chains, plus five with anomalous nucleotide sharing. Not all clones reach the TCRdb copy of this immuneACCESS table, which keeps in-frame sequences only. Checked studies attribute under half of the gap to unresolved V genes and leave the rest unexplained. That table supplies the V and J calls and clone size; D and trimming were determined from the DNA. The sample table shows 210,000 or so clones, and around 79% are seen once. The biggest ten clones account for 1.5% to 2% of the sample.

As encoded in the germline V gene (reference sequence), CDR1 is MNHEY while CDR2 is SMNVEV. The CDR3 sequence holds 13 residues, the cysteine and phenylalanine included. Solely the CDR3 DNA is kept, with 39 bases framed from the first base. Cut back by 5 bases and 4 bases, the V and J ends lie 12 bases apart. Sequenced: PBMCs. Here the chain combines TRBV27 and TRBJ2-7; the D gene cannot be named for sure. The receptor was derived from a man between 18 and 35 years old in good health and CMV-seronegative. The CDR3 corresponds to CASSRNTFYEQYF. Here is the DNA: TGTGCCAGCAGTAGAAACACCTTTTACGAGCAGTACTTC.